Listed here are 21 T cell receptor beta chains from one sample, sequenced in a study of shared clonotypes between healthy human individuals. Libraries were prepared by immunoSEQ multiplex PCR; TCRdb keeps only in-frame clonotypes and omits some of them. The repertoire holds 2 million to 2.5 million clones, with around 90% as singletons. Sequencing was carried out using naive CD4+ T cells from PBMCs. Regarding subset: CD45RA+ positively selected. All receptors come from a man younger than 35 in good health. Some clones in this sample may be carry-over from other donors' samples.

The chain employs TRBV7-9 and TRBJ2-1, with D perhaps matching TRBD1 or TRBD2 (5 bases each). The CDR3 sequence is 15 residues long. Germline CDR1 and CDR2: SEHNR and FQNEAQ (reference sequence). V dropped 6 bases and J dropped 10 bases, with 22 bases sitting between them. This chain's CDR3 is CASRQNTGTTPEQFF. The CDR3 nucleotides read TGTGCCAGCAGACAAAACACCGGGACCACTCCCGAGCAGTTCTTC.

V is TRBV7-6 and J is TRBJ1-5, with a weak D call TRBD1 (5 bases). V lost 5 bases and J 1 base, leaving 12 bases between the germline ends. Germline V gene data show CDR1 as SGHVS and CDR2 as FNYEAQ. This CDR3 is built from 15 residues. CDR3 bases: TGTGCCAGCAGCCCAACTAGGGGCAGCAATCAGCCCCAGCATTTT. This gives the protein CASSPTRGSNQPQHF.

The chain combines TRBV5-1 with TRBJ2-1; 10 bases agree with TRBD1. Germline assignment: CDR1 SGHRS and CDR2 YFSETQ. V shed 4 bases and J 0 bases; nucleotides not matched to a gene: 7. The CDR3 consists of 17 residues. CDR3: CASSGGQGGSSYNEQFF. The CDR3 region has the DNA TGCGCCAGCAGCGGAGGACAGGGGGGAAGCTCCTACAATGAGCAGTTCTTC.

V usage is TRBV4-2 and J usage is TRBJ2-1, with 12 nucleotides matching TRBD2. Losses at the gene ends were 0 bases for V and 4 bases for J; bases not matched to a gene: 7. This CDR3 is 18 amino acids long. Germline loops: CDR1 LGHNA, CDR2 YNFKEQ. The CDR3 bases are TGTGCCAGCAGCCAAGAATACGGACTAGCGGGATTTTACAATGAGCAGTTCTTC. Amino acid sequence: CASSQEYGLAGFYNEQFF.

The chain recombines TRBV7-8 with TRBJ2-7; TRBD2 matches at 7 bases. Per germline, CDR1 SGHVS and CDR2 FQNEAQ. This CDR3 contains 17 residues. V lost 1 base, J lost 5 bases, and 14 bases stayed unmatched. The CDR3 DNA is TGTGCCAGCAGCTTAGGGTGGAGGGGCGGGAGATTTAACGAGCAGTACTTC. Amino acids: CASSLGWRGGRFNEQYF. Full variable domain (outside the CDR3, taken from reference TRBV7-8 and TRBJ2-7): GAGVSQSPRYKVAKRGQDVALRCDPISGHVSLFWYQQALGQGPEFLTYFQNEAQLDKSGLPSDRFFAERPEGSVSTLKIQRTQQEDSAVYLCASSLGWRGGRFNEQYFGPGTRLTVT.

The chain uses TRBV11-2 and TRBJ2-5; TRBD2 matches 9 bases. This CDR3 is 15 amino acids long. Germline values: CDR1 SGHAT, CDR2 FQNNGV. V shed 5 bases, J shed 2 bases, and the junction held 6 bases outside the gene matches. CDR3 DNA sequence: TGTGCCAGCAGCCCCCCCCTAGCGGGGCAAGAGACCCAGTACTTC. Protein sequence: CASSPPLAGQETQYF.

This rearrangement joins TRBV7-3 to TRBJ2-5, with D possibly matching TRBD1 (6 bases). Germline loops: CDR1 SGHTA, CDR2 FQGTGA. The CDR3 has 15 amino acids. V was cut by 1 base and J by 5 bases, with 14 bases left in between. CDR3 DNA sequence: TGTGCCAGCAGCTTAATGGGACAACCCGGGGAGACCCAGTACTTC. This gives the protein CASSLMGQPGETQYF.

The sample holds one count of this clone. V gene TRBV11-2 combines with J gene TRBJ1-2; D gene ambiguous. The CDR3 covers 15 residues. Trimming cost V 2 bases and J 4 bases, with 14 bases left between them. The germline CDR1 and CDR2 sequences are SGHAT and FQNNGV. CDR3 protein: CASSLTWEGAYGYTF. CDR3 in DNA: TGTGCCAGCAGCTTAACCTGGGAGGGAGCCTATGGCTACACCTTC.

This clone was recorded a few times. The CDR3 loop reads CASSLLGTLEAFF. The CDR3 nucleotides read TGTGCCAGCAGTTTACTGGGGACCCTTGAAGCTTTCTTT. The genes are TRBV28 and TRBJ1-1; tentatively, D is TRBD1 (5 bases). Deletions cut 2 bases from V and 7 bases from J, with 11 bases between. The CDR3 totals 13 residues. CDR1 is MDHEN, CDR2 SYDVKM, per germline.

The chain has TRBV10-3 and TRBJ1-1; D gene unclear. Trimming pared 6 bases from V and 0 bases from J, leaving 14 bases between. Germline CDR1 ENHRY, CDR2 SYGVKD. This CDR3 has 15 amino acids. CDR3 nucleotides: TGTGCCATCAGCCACGAACAGAGTGTGAACACTGAAGCTTTCTTT. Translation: CAISHEQSVNTEAFF.

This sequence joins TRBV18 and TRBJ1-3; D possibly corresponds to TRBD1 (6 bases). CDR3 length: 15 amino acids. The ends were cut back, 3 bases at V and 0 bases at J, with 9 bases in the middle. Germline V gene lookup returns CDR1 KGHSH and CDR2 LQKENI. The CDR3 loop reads CASSPQQGSGNTIYF. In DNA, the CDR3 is TGTGCCAGCTCACCCCAACAGGGCTCTGGAAACACCATATATTTT.

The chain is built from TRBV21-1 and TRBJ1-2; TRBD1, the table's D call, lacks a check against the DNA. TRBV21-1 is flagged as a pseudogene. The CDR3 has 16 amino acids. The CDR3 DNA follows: TGTGCCAGCAGCAAAGAGGGGATACAGGGAGTCGATGGCTACACCTTC. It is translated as CASSKEGIQGVDGYTF.

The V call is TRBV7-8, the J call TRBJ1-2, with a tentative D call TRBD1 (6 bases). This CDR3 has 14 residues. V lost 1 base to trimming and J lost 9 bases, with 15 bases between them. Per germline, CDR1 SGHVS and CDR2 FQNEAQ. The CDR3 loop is CASSLVDRTGSYTF. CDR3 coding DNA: TGTGCCAGCAGCTTAGTCGATCGCACAGGGAGCTACACCTTC.

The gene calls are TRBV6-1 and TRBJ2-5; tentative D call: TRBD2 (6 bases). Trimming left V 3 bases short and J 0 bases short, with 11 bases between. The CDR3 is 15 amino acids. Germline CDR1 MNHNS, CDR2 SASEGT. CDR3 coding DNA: TGTGCCAGCAGTGAGCCGGGACTTAACCAAGAGACCCAGTACTTC. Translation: CASSEPGLNQETQYF.

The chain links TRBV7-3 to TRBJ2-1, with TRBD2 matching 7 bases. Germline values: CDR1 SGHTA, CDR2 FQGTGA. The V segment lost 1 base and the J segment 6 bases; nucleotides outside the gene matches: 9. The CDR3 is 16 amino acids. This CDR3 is CASSLIPLAEPNEQFF. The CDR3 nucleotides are TGTGCCAGCAGCTTAATCCCCCTAGCGGAGCCCAATGAGCAGTTCTTC.

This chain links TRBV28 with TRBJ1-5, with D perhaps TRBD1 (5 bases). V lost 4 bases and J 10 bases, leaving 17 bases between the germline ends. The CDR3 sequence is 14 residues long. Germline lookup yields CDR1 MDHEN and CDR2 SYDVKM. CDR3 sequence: CASSSPGTPVPQHF. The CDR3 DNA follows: TGTGCCAGCAGTTCCCCTGGGACCCCCGTACCCCAGCATTTT. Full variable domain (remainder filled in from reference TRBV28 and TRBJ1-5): DVKVTQSSRYLVKRTGEKVFLECVQDMDHENMFWYRQDPGLGLRLIYFSYDVKMKEKGDIPEGYSVSREKKERFSLILESASTNQTSMYLCASSSPGTPVPQHFGDGTRLSIL.

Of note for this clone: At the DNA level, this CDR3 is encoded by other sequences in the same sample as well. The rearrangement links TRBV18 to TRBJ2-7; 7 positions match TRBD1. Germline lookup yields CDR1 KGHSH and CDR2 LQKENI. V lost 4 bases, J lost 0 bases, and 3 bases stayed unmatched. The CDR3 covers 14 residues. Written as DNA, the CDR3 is TGTGCCAGCTCACAGGGGGCCGGCTCCTACGAGCAGTACTTC. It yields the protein CASSQGAGSYEQYF.

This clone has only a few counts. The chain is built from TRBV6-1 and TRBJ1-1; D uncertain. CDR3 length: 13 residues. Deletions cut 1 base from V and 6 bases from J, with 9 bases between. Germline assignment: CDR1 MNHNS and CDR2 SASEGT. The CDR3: CASSEESSAEAFF. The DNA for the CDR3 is TGTGCCAGCAGTGAAGAGAGCAGCGCTGAAGCTTTCTTT.

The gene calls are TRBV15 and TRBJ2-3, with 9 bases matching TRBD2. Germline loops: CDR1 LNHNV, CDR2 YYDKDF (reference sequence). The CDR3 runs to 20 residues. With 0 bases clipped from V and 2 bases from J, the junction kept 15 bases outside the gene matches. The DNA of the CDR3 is TGTGCCACCAGCAGAGATCTAGTCGCGGCGGGAGGGCCGGCCACAGATACGCAGTATTTT. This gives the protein CATSRDLVAAGGPATDTQYF.

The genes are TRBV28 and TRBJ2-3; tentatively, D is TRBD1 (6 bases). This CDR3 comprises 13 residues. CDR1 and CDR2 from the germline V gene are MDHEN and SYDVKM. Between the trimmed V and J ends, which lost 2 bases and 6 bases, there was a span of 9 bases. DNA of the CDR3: TGTGCCAGCAGTTTAAGCACAGGGGATACGCAGTATTTT. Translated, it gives CASSLSTGDTQYF.

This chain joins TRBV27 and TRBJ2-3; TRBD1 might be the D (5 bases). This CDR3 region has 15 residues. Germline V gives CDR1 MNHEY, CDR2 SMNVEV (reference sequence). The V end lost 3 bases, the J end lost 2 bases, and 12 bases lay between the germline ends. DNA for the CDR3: TGTGCCAGCAGTTTTCAGGGTCGTTACACAGATACGCAGTATTTT. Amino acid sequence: CASSFQGRYTDTQYF.